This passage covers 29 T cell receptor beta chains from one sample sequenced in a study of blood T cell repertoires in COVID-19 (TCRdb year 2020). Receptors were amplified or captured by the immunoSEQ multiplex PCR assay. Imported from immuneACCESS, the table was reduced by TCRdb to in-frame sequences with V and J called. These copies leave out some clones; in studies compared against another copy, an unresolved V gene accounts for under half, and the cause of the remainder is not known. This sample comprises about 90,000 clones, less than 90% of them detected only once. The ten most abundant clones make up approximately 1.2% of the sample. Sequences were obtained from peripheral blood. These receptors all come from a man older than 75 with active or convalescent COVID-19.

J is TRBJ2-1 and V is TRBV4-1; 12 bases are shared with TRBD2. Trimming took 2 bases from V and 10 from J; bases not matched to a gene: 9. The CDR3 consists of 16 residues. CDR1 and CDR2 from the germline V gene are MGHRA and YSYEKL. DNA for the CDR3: TGCGCCAGCAGCCAATGGCCTCTAGCGGGAGGGGACGAGCAGTTCTTC. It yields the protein CASSQWPLAGGDEQFF.

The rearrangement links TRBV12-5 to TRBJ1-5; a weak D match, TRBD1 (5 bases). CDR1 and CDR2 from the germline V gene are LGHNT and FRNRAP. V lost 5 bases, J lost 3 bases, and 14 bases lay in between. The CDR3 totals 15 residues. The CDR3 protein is CASGRGVRVNQPQHF. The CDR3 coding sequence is TGTGCTAGTGGTCGGGGGGTACGGGTCAATCAGCCCCAGCATTTT.

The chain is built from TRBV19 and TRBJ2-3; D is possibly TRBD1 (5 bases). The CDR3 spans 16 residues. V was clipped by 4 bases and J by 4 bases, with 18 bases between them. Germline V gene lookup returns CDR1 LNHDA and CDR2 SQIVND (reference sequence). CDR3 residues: CASSTLQGKGPDTQYF. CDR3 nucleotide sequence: TGTGCCAGTAGTACTCTCCAGGGTAAAGGTCCAGATACGCAGTATTTT.

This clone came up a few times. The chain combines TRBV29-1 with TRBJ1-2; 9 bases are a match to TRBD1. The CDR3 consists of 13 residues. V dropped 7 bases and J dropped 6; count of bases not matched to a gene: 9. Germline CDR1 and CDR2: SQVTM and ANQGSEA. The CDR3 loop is CSATIRTGDGYTF. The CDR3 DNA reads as TGCAGCGCTACGATAAGGACAGGGGATGGCTACACCTTC. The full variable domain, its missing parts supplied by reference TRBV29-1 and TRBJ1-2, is SAVISQKPSRDICQRGTSLTIQCQVDSQVTMMFWYRQQPGQSLTLIATANQGSEATYESGFVIDKFPISRPNLTFSTLTVSNMSPEDSSIYLCSATIRTGDGYTFGSGTRLTVV.

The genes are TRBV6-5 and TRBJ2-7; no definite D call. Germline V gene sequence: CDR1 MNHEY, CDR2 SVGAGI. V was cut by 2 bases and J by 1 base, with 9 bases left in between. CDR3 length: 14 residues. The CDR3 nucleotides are TGTGCCAGCAGTTACAAATTCGAGTCCTACGAGCAGTACTTC. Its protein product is CASSYKFESYEQYF.

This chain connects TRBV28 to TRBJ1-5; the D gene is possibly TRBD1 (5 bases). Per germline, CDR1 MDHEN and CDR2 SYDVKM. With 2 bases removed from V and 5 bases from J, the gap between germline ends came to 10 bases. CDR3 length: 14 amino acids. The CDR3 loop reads CASSLGGTHQPQHF. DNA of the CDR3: TGTGCCAGCAGTTTAGGGGGGACCCATCAGCCCCAGCATTTT.

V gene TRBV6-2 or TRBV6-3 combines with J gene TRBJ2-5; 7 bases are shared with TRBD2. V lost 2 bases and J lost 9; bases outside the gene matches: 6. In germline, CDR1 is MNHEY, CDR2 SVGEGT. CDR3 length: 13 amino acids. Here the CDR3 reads CASSYPPAGAQYF. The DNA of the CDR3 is TGTGCCAGCAGTTACCCTCCCGCGGGGGCCCAGTACTTC.

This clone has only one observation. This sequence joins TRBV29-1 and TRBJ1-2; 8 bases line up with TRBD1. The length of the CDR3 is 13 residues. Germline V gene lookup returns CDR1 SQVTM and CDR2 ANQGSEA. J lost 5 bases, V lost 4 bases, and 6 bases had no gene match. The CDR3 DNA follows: TGCAGCGTTGTCCGGACAGGGAAGTATGGCTACACCTTC. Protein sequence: CSVVRTGKYGYTF.

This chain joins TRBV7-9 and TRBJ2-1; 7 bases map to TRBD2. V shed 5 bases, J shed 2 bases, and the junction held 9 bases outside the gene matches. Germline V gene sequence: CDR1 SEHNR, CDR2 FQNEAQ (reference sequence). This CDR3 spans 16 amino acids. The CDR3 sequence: CASSRYGGNTYNEQFF. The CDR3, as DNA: TGTGCCAGCAGCCGATACGGGGGGAATACCTACAATGAGCAGTTCTTC.

The CDR3 protein is CASNRPDRAGGANVLTF. In nucleotides, the CDR3 is TGTGCCAGTAACCGCCCGGACAGGGCTGGAGGGGCCAACGTCCTGACTTTC. The chain links TRBV19 to TRBJ2-6; 8 nucleotides align to TRBD1. In germline, CDR1 is LNHDA, CDR2 SQIVND (reference sequence). Unmatched junction bases numbered 12, after V lost 7 bases and J lost 4 bases. The CDR3 length is 17 residues.

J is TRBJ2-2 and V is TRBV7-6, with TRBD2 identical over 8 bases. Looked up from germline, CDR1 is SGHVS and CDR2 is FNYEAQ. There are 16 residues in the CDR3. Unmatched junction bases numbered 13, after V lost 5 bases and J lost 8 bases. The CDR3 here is CASSPRPGLVTGELFF. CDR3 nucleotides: TGTGCCAGCAGCCCCCGGCCGGGACTAGTAACTGGGGAGCTGTTTTTT.

This CDR3 reads CASSQYSDTQYF. DNA for the CDR3: TGTGCCAGCAGCCAGTATTCAGATACGCAGTATTTT. The rearrangement joins TRBV7-9 to TRBJ2-3; D is uncertain. Germline loops: CDR1 SEHNR, CDR2 FQNEAQ (reference sequence). CDR3 length: 12 amino acids. Trimming took 5 bases from V and 4 from J, leaving 7 bases between them. The complete variable domain, with remaining parts taken from reference TRBV7-9 and TRBJ2-3, reads DTGVSQNPRHKITKRGQNVTFRCDPISEHNRLYWYRQTLGQGPEFLTYFQNEAQLEKSRLLSDRFSAERPKGSFSTLEIQRTEQGDSAMYLCASSQYSDTQYFGPGTRLTVL.

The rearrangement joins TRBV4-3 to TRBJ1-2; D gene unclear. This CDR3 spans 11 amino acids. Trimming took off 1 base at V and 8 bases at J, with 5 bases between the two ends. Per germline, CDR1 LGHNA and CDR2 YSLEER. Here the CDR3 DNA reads TGCGCCAGCAGCCAAGGCCGGGGCTACACCTTC. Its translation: CASSQGRGYTF.

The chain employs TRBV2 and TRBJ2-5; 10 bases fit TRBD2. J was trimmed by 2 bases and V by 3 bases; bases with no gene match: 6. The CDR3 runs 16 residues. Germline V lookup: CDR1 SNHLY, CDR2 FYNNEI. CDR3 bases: TGTGCCAGCAGTGAGAGTAGCGGGAGGCTGCAAGAGACCCAGTACTTC. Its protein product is CASSESSGRLQETQYF.

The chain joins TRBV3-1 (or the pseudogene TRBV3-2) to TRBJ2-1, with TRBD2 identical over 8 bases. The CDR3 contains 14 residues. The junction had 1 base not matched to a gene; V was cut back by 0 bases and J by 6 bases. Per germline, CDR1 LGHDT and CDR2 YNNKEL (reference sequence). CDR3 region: CASSQEAGGNEQFF. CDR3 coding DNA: TGTGCCAGCAGCCAAGAGGCGGGGGGCAATGAGCAGTTCTTC.

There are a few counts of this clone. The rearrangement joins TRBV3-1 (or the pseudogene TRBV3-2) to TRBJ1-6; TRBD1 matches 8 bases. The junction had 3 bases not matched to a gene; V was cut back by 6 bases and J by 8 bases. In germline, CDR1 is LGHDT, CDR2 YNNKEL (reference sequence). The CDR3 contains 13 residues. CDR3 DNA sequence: TGTGCCAGCAGTTACAGGGGGGATTCACCCCTCCACTTT. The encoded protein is CASSYRGDSPLHF.

Here the CDR3 reads CASSQKRMAHQQFF. Here the CDR3 DNA reads TGCGCCAGCAGCCAAAAACGCATGGCCCACCAGCAGTTCTTC. V is TRBV4-3 and J is TRBJ2-1; D remains unclear. The CDR3 extends over 14 amino acids. Germline V lookup: CDR1 LGHNA, CDR2 YSLEER. Trimming cost V 2 bases and J 11 bases, with 16 bases left between them.

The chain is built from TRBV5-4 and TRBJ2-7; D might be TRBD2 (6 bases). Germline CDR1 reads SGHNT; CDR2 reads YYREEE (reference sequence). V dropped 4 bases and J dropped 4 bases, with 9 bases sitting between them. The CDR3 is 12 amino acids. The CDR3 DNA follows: TGTGCCAGCAGCACGGAGGGTTACGAGCAGTACTTC. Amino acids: CASSTEGYEQYF. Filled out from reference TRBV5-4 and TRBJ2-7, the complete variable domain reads ETGVTQSPTHLIKTRGQQVTLRCSSQSGHNTVSWYQQALGQGPQFIFQYYREEENGRGNFPPRFSGLQFPNYSSELNVNALELDDSALYLCASSTEGYEQYFGPGTRLTVT.

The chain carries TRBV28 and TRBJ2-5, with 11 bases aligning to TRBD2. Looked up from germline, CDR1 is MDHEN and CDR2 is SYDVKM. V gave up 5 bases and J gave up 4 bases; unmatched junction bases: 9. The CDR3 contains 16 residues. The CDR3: CASSDLRLAGTETQYF. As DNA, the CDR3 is TGTGCCAGCAGTGACCTCCGACTAGCGGGAACAGAGACCCAGTACTTC.

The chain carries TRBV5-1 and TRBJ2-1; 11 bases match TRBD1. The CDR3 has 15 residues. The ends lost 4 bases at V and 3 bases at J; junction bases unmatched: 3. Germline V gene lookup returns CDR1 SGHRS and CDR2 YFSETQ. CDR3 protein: CASSLGTGGYNEQFF. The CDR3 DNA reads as TGCGCCAGCAGCCTCGGGACAGGGGGCTACAATGAGCAGTTCTTC. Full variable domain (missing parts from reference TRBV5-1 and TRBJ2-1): KAGVTQTPRYLIKTRGQQVTLSCSPISGHRSVSWYQQTPGQGLQFLFEYFSETQRNKGNFPGRFSGRQFSNSRSEMNVSTLELGDSALYLCASSLGTGGYNEQFFGPGTRLTVL.

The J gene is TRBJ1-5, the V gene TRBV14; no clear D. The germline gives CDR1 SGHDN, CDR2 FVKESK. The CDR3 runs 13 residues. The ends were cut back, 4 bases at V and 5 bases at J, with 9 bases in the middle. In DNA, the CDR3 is TGTGCCAGCAGCCTAGACCTTGATCAGCCCCAGCATTTT. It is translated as CASSLDLDQPQHF. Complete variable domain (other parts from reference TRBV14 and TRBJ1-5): EAGVTQFPSHSVIEKGQTVTLRCDPISGHDNLYWYRRVMGKEIKFLLHFVKESKQDESGMPNNRFLAERTGGTYSTLKVQPAELEDSGVYFCASSLDLDQPQHFGDGTRLSIL.

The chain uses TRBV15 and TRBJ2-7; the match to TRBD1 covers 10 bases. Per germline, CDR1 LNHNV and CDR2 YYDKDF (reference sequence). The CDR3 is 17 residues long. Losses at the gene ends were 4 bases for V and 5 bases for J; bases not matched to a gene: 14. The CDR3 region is CATSTKLPGQGNHEQYF. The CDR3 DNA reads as TGTGCCACCAGCACCAAGCTACCGGGACAGGGGAACCACGAGCAGTACTTC.

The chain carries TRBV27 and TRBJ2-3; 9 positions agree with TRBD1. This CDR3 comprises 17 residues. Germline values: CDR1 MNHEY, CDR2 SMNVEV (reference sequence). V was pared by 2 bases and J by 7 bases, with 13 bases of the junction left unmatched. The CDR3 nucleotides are TGTGCCAGCAGTTTAACAGGGGGCTGGGGGAGTTTAAATACGCAGTATTTT. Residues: CASSLTGGWGSLNTQYF.

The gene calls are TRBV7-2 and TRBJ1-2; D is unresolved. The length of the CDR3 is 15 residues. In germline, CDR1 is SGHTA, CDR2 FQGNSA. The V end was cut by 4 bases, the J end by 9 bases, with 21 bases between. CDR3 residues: CASSSNGPAGGSYTF. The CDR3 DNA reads TGTGCCAGCAGCTCAAACGGTCCTGCGGGTGGCAGCTACACCTTC.

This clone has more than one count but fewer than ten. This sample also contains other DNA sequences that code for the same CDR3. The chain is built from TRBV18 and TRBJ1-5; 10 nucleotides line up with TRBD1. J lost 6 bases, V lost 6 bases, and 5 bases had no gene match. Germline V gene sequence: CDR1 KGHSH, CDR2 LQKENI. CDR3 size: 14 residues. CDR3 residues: CASSPGQGSQPQHF. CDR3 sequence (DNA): TGTGCCAGCTCCCCGGGACAGGGGAGTCAGCCCCAGCATTTT.

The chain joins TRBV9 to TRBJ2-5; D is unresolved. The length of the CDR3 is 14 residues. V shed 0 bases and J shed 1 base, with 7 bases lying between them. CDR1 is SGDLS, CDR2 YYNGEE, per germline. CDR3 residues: CASSVEPGQETQYF. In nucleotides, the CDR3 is TGTGCCAGCAGCGTAGAACCAGGCCAAGAGACCCAGTACTTC.

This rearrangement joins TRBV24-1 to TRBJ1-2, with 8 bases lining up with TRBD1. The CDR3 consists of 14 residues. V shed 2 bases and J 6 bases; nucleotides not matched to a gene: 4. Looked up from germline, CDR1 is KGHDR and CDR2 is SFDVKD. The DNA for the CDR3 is TGTGCCACCAGTGATTGGACAGGGAGAGATGGCTACACCTTC. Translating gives CATSDWTGRDGYTF.

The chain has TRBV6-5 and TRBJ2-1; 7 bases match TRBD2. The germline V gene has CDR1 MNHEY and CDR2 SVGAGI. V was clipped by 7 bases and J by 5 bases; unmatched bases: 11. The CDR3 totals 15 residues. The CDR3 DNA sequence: TGTGCCAGCAAGGTAGGAGCGGGGCCCGACAATGAGCAGTTCTTC. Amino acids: CASKVGAGPDNEQFF.

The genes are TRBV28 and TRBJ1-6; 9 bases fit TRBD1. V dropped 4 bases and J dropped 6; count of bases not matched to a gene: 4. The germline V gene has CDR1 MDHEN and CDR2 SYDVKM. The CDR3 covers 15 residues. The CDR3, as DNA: TGTGCCAGCAGTTACAGGGGGCGAGGTAATTCACCCCTCCACTTT. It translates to CASSYRGRGNSPLHF.